Listed here are 3 T cell receptor beta chains from one sample, sequenced in a study of T cell repertoires and leukemia-associated antigens. In TCRdb, the 5' RACE reads were re-called with MiXCR into one record per CDR3 protein. This repertoire shows over 9,000 distinct CDR3 sequences, approximately 39% found once; its top ten account for roughly 29%. These receptors lack a known antigen. The sequencing sample was made of CD3+ T cells sorted from blood and cultured. These receptors came from a female donor in good health.

This clonotype was recorded at least ten times. CDR3 DNA sequence: TGCGCCAGCACCGTTTGGGGCGGGGACACTGAAGCTTTCTTT. Protein sequence: CASTVWGGDTEAFF. This chain connects TRBV5-1 to TRBJ1-1; D is possibly TRBD1 (5 bases). The CDR3 is 14 residues long. Between the trimmed V and J ends, which lost 6 bases and 3 bases, there was a span of 15 bases. CDR1 SGHRS and CDR2 YFSETQ come from the germline V gene. Full variable domain (remainder filled in from reference TRBV5-1 and TRBJ1-1): KAGVTQTPRYLIKTRGQQVTLSCSPISGHRSVSWYQQTPGQGLQFLFEYFSETQRNKGNFPGRFSGRQFSNSRSEMNVSTLELGDSALYLCASTVWGGDTEAFFGQGTRLTVV.

This clonotype is deemed medium-sized. The V call is TRBV12-3 or TRBV12-4, the J call TRBJ2-5, with unresolved D. V gave up 6 bases and J gave up 1 base, with 3 bases separating them. This CDR3 has 11 amino acids. The CDR3 coding sequence is TGTGCCAGCAGCCTCCAAGAGACCCAGTACTTC. It encodes CASSLQETQYF.

This clonotype was counted only a few times. The genes are TRBV5-1 and TRBJ2-1, with 10 bases fitting TRBD2. CDR1 is SGHRS, CDR2 YFSETQ, per germline. With 2 bases clipped from V and 8 bases from J, the junction kept 7 bases outside the gene matches. The CDR3 has 15 residues. Here the CDR3 reads CASSFSGRAFDEQFF. The CDR3 DNA follows: TGCGCCAGCAGCTTCAGCGGGAGGGCCTTCGATGAGCAGTTCTTC.